Below, 25 T cell receptor beta chains from the same sample are listed, as sequenced in a study of sequential checkpoint blockade in melanoma. Described treatment: randomized to nivolumab then ipilimumab (arm A) or the reverse (arm B). TCRdb's copy holds only in-frame clones and misses some; the assay was immunoSEQ multiplex PCR. This sample carries nearly 9,000 clones, 20% to 25% of them seen once, and the ten largest clones take 11% to 15%. The sample was tumor tissue (inferred from file names), taken from a patient given nivolumab and ipilimumab in sequence. Every receptor here comes from a human donor with melanoma.

The chain carries TRBV15 and TRBJ1-1; D unresolved. In germline, CDR1 is LNHNV, CDR2 YYDKDF (reference sequence). The V and J ends lost 5 bases and 0 bases respectively, with 13 bases between them. CDR3 length equals 15 residues. Written as DNA, the CDR3 is TGTGCCACCAGCCCAGTTCCAGTCATGAACACTGAAGCTTTCTTT. Translating it yields CATSPVPVMNTEAFF. Variable domain in full (rest from reference TRBV15 and TRBJ1-1): DAMVIQNPRYQVTQFGKPVTLSCSQTLNHNVMYWYQQKSSQAPKLLFHYYDKDFNNEADTPDNFQSRRPNTSFCFLDIRSPGLGDTAMYLCATSPVPVMNTEAFFGQGTRLTVV.

This clone showed up just a few times. V gene TRBV11-3 combines with J gene TRBJ2-5, with 13 bases lining up with TRBD2. This CDR3 contains 16 residues. Germline V lookup: CDR1 SGHNT, CDR2 YENEEA. Trimming at V came to 5 bases and at J to 7 bases, leaving 10 bases not matched to a gene. CDR3 residues: CASSVTSGGSAGTQYF. The CDR3, as DNA: TGTGCCAGCAGCGTGACTAGCGGGGGGTCGGCGGGGACCCAGTACTTC.

This clone was found many times. The chain links TRBV11-3 to TRBJ2-7; 10 nucleotides line up with TRBD1. From germline, CDR1 is SGHNT and CDR2 YENEEA. The trim removed 5 bases at V and 3 bases at J, leaving 10 bases unmatched. This CDR3 comprises 16 residues. The CDR3 coding sequence is TGTGCCAGCAGCCGCGCCGGGACAGGGGCCTACTACGAGCAGTACTTC. Residues: CASSRAGTGAYYEQYF.

This clone appeared once. The rearrangement links TRBV18 to TRBJ1-2; D ambiguous. The CDR3 contains 15 residues. Germline loops: CDR1 KGHSH, CDR2 LQKENI. The germline V and J ends were trimmed by 3 bases and 5 bases, with 16 bases remaining between them. For the CDR3, the DNA is TGTGCCAGCTCACCCTCCCGGGGAAGAAGGTATGGCTACACCTTC. Protein sequence: CASSPSRGRRYGYTF.

This clone is classed as medium-sized. The chain joins TRBV6-8 to TRBJ2-5; tentatively, D is TRBD1 (7 bases). There are 15 residues in the CDR3. Deletions cut 2 bases from V and 3 bases from J, with 13 bases between. Germline-derived CDR1 and CDR2 are MNHGY and SAAAGT. CDR3 loop: CASSYTGRGEETQYF. The DNA of the CDR3 is TGTGCCAGCAGTTACACGGGCAGGGGGGAAGAGACCCAGTACTTC.

This clone showed up just a few times. The genes are TRBV9 and TRBJ1-5, with D unresolved. In germline, CDR1 is SGDLS, CDR2 YYNGEE. Trimming removed 5 bases at V and 0 bases at J, with 18 bases between. The CDR3 is 17 residues long. DNA of the CDR3: TGTGCCAGCAGTGACTACCCCCGAAGGAATAGCAATCAGCCCCAGCATTTT. It specifies CASSDYPRRNSNQPQHF.

The gene calls are TRBV11-3 and TRBJ2-7, with D perhaps matching TRBD1 (5 bases). V was trimmed by 2 bases and J by 4 bases, leaving 12 bases between them. The CDR3 is 14 residues long. Germline V gene data show CDR1 as SGHNT and CDR2 as YENEEA. CDR3 nucleotides: TGTGCCAGCAGCTTAAGGCCCAGGGCGTACGAGCAGTACGTC. It is translated as CASSLRPRAYEQYV.

In its sample, this clone was seen a few times. The J gene is TRBJ2-2, the V gene TRBV4-1, with TRBD2 matching over 10 bases. V shed 4 bases, J shed 1 base, and the junction held 3 bases outside the gene matches. Looked up from germline, CDR1 is MGHRA and CDR2 is YSYEKL. The CDR3 contains 16 residues. CDR3 DNA sequence: TGCGCCAGCAGCCCCCGACTAGCGGGGAACACCGGGGAGCTGTTTTTT. Residues: CASSPRLAGNTGELFF.

V and J are TRBV5-1 and TRBJ1-1, with D uncertain. In germline, CDR1 is SGHRS, CDR2 YFSETQ. The CDR3 has 15 residues. V was cut by 0 bases and J by 1 base, with 10 bases left in between. CDR3 nucleotides: TGCGCCAGCAGCTTGGTAGGGCCGACGAACACTGAAGCTTTCTTT. Amino acids: CASSLVGPTNTEAFF.

The V call is TRBV5-8, the J call TRBJ2-1; 15 nucleotides align to TRBD2. The trim removed 7 bases at V and 14 bases at J, leaving 7 bases unmatched. The CDR3 length is 13 residues. CDR1 SGHTS and CDR2 YDEGEE come from the germline V gene. CDR3: CASGGLAGGIEFF. CDR3 DNA: TGTGCCAGCGGCGGACTAGCGGGGGGGATTGAGTTCTTC.

Only a few counts were recorded for this clone. The chain couples TRBV9 to TRBJ2-1; D remains unclear. This CDR3 comprises 12 residues. V shed 5 bases and J shed 3 bases, with 6 bases lying between them. Germline loops: CDR1 SGDLS, CDR2 YYNGEE. DNA for the CDR3: TGTGCCAGCAGTACGGACTACAATGAGCAGTTCTTC. It specifies CASSTDYNEQFF.

This clone was seen a few times. The V gene is TRBV28, the J gene TRBJ2-2; D may be TRBD2 (6 bases). V lost 2 bases and J lost 6, with 10 bases in between. CDR3 length: 14 amino acids. Per germline, CDR1 MDHEN and CDR2 SYDVKM. CDR3 DNA sequence: TGTGCCAGCAGTTTAATCAGGGAGGCCGGGGAGCTGTTTTTT. Its translation: CASSLIREAGELFF.

The chain links TRBV25-1 to TRBJ1-2; the D is unclear. CDR1 is MGHDK and CDR2 is SYGVNS in the germline V gene. This CDR3 spans 14 amino acids. V shed 5 bases and J shed 3 bases, with 13 bases lying between them. CDR3 DNA sequence: TGTGCCAGCAGTCTGGGGTGGTCGGACTATGGCTACACCTTC. Its protein is CASSLGWSDYGYTF.

Only a few counts were recorded for this clone. V usage is TRBV5-1 and J usage is TRBJ2-1; 9 nucleotides line up with TRBD1. The ends lost 0 bases at V and 3 bases at J; junction bases unmatched: 4. Germline loops: CDR1 SGHRS, CDR2 YFSETQ. There are 16 residues in the CDR3. This chain's CDR3 is CASSLDSDRGYNEQFF. Here the CDR3 DNA reads TGCGCCAGCAGCTTGGACTCGGACAGGGGCTACAATGAGCAGTTCTTC.

This clone occurred a few times. The rearrangement uses TRBV6-8 and TRBJ2-3, with D perhaps assigned TRBD1 or TRBD2 (5 bases each). Trimming took 0 bases from V and 2 from J, leaving 15 bases between them. Germline-derived CDR1 and CDR2 are MNHGY and SAAAGT. The CDR3 sequence is 17 residues long. CDR3 sequence (DNA): TGTGCCAGCAGTTACTCGATTTTGAAAGGGACCACAGATACGCAGTATTTT. This sequence encodes CASSYSILKGTTDTQYF.

The gene calls are TRBV29-1 and TRBJ2-7; 10 nucleotides match TRBD1. The J segment lost 3 bases and the V segment lost 5 bases, leaving 4 bases of the junction unmatched. CDR3 length: 13 residues. Germline values: CDR1 SQVTM, CDR2 ANQGSEA. CDR3 sequence: CSVPGQGIYEQYF. CDR3 coding DNA: TGCAGCGTTCCGGGACAGGGGATCTACGAGCAGTACTTC.

In this sample, this clone turned up a few times. The V gene is TRBV28, the J gene TRBJ1-1; D is possibly TRBD1 (5 bases). V was trimmed by 5 bases and J by 1 base, leaving 14 bases between them. There are 15 residues in the CDR3. Germline V gives CDR1 MDHEN, CDR2 SYDVKM. CDR3 sequence: CASSPIGAPNTEAFF. As DNA, the CDR3 is TGTGCCAGCAGTCCCATCGGGGCGCCGAACACTGAAGCTTTCTTT.

In DNA form, the CDR3 reads TGTGCCAGCAGTGCCCACGGGGGGGCAATTGTGAATGAGCAGTTCTTC. Its protein product is CASSAHGGAIVNEQFF. The chain employs TRBV6-8 and TRBJ2-1; 8 bases map to TRBD2. Germline loops: CDR1 MNHGY, CDR2 SAAAGT. The CDR3 totals 16 residues. V dropped 5 bases and J dropped 7; count of bases not matched to a gene: 13.

V gene TRBV7-2 combines with J gene TRBJ2-3, with 7 bases that match TRBD1. V lost 4 bases, J lost 9 bases, and 7 bases stayed unmatched. Germline values: CDR1 SGHTA, CDR2 FQGNSA. This CDR3 region has 13 residues. The CDR3 reads CASSSGGHTTQYF. The DNA of the CDR3 is TGTGCCAGCAGCTCAGGGGGACATACGACGCAGTATTTT.

This rearrangement joins TRBV14 to TRBJ1-1, with a weak D call TRBD1 (5 bases). The CDR3 is made up of 17 amino acids. Trimming removed 0 bases at V and 4 bases at J, with 18 bases between. Germline V CDR1 and CDR2: SGHDN, FVKESK. The chain's CDR3 is CASSQEARGYIGTEAFF. DNA of the CDR3: TGTGCCAGCAGCCAAGAGGCCCGGGGCTACATCGGCACTGAAGCTTTCTTT.

This clone was seen only a few times. The chain combines TRBV6-8 with TRBJ2-7; 9 bases agree with TRBD1. Germline values: CDR1 MNHGY, CDR2 SAAAGT. J gave up 4 bases and V 2 bases, and 18 bases lay outside the gene matches. This CDR3 region has 19 residues. The CDR3 loop reads CASSYPKFPGQGHVYEQYF. Written as DNA, the CDR3 is TGTGCCAGCAGTTACCCAAAATTCCCGGGACAGGGCCACGTATACGAGCAGTACTTC.

The genes are TRBV19 and TRBJ2-3, with 14 nucleotides matching TRBD2. Germline trimming cut 5 bases from V and 1 base from J; bases unmatched to any gene: 5. CDR1 and CDR2 (germline): LNHDA, SQIVND (reference sequence). The CDR3 sequence is 17 residues long. CDR3: CASSPPGLAGGTDTQYF. CDR3 bases: TGTGCCAGTAGTCCGCCGGGACTAGCGGGGGGCACAGATACGCAGTATTTT.

This chain connects TRBV11-3 to TRBJ2-2; 11 bases are a match to TRBD1. The junction had 9 bases not matched to a gene; V was cut back by 3 bases and J by 6 bases. Germline V lookup: CDR1 SGHNT, CDR2 YENEEA. CDR3 length: 17 residues. This CDR3 is CASSFKSGTGGAGELFF. Here the CDR3 DNA reads TGTGCCAGCAGCTTCAAATCCGGGACAGGGGGTGCCGGGGAGCTGTTTTTT.

This chain uses TRBV28 with TRBJ1-2; 7 bases are shared with TRBD1. CDR1 and CDR2 from the germline V gene are MDHEN and SYDVKM. V shed 5 bases, J shed 6 bases, and the junction held 9 bases outside the gene matches. The CDR3 runs to 14 residues. The CDR3: CASSMTGSLNGYTF. The CDR3 coding sequence is TGTGCCAGCAGTATGACAGGGAGCTTGAATGGCTACACCTTC.

By frequency in the sample, this clone is medium-sized (0.01 to 0.1%). The rearrangement links TRBV11-3 to TRBJ1-4; D ambiguous. Germline-derived CDR1 and CDR2 are SGHNT and YENEEA. CDR3 length: 18 residues. Trimming left V 3 bases short and J 0 bases short, with 17 bases between. The CDR3 here is CASSFDVHRVTTNEKLFF. The CDR3, as DNA: TGTGCCAGCAGCTTCGATGTCCATCGGGTAACAACTAATGAAAAACTGTTTTTT. The full variable domain, with the rest looked up from reference TRBV11-3 and TRBJ1-4, is EAGVVQSPRYKIIEKKQPVAFWCNPISGHNTLYWYLQNLGQGPELLIRYENEEAVDDSQLPKDRFSAERLKGVDSTLKIQPAELGDSAVYLCASSFDVHRVTTNEKLFFGSGTQLSVL.